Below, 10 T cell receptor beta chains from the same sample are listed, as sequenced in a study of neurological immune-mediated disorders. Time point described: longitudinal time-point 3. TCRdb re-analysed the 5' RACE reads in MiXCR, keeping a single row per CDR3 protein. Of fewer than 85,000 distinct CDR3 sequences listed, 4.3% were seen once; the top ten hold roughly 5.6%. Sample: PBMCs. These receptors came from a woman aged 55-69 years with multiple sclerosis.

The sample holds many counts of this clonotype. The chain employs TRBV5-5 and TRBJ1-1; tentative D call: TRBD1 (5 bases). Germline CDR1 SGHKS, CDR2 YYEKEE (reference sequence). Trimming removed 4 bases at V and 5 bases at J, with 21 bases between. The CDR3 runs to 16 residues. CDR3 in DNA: TGTGCCAGCAGCCGGGAGAGGGGAGGAGGAGAAACTGAAGCTTTCTTT. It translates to CASSRERGGGETEAFF.

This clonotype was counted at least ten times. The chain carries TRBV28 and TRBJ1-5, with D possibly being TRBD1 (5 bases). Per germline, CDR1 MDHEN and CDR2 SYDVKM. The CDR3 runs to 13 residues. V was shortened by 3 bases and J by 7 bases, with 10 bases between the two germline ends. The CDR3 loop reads CASSLEGQQPQHF. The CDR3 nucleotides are TGTGCCAGCAGTTTGGAGGGGCAACAGCCCCAGCATTTT.

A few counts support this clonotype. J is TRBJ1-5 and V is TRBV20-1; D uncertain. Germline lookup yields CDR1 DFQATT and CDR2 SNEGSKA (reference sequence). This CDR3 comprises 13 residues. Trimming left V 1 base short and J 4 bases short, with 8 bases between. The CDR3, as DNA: TGCAGTGCTAGAGGCCCAGAAAATCAGCCCCAGCATTTT. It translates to CSARGPENQPQHF.

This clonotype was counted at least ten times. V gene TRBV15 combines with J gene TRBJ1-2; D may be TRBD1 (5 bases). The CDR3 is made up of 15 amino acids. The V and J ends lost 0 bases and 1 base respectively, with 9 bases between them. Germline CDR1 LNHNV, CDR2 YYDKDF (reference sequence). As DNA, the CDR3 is TGTGCCACCAGCAGAGATAACAGGATTAACTATGGCTACACCTTC. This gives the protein CATSRDNRINYGYTF.

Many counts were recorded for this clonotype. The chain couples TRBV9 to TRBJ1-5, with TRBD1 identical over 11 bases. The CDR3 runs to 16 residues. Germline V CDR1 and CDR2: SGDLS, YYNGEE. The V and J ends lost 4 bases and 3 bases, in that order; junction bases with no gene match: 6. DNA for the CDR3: TGTGCCAGCAGCCTAGGGACAGGGGGTCCCAATCAGCCCCAGCATTTT. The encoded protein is CASSLGTGGPNQPQHF.

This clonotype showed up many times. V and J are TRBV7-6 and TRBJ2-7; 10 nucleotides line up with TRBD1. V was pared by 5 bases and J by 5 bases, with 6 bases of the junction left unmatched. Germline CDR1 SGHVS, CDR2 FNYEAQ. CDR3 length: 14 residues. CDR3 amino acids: CASSTGQGSDEQYF. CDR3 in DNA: TGTGCCAGCAGCACGGGACAGGGGAGCGACGAGCAGTACTTC.

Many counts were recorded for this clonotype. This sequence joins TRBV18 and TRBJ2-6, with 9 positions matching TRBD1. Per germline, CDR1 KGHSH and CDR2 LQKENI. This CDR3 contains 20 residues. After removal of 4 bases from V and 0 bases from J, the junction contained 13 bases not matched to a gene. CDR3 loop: CASSLQPTGGLLSGANVLTF. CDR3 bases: TGTGCCAGCTCACTTCAACCAACAGGGGGCCTCCTCTCTGGGGCCAACGTCCTGACTTTC.

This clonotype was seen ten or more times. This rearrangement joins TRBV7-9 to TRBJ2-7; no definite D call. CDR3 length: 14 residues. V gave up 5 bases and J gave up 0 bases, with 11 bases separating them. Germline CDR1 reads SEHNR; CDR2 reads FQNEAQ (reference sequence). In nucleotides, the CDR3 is TGTGCCAGCAGCCCTGGTGTATACTCCTACGAGCAGTACTTC. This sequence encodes CASSPGVYSYEQYF. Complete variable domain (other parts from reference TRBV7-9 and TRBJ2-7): DTGVSQNPRHKITKRGQNVTFRCDPISEHNRLYWYRQTLGQGPEFLTYFQNEAQLEKSRLLSDRFSAERPKGSFSTLEIQRTEQGDSAMYLCASSPGVYSYEQYFGPGTRLTVT.

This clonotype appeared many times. The DNA of the CDR3 is TGTGCCAGCAGTTTAGCGGAGGGAAGGGGGGCCAACGTCCTGACTTTC. Translating it yields CASSLAEGRGANVLTF. The chain carries TRBV12-3 or TRBV12-4 and TRBJ2-6; possible D gene TRBD2, 6 bases. The length of the CDR3 is 16 residues. Trimming shortened V by 0 bases and J by 4 bases, and 10 bases separated the two germline ends.

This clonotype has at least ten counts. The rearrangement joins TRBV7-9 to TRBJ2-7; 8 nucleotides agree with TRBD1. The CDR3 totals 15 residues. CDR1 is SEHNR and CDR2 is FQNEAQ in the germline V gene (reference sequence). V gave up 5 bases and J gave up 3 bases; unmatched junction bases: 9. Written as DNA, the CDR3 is TGTGCCAGCAGCCCCCGACCGGGACAGGACTACGAGCAGTACTTC. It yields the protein CASSPRPGQDYEQYF.